The 5 T cell receptor beta chains presented below share a single source sample, sequenced in a study of CD8 T cells in Susac syndrome (dated by TCRdb to between 2019 and 2020). The library came from the immunoSEQ multiplex PCR assay. RNA was extracted using the RNeasy kit, and about 0.5 to 1 ug of the RNA was reverse transcribed with random hexamers. Starting from the raw public reads, TCRdb applied fastp trimming at Q25, assembled clones with MiXCR and retained in-frame beta chains. Each CDR3 protein gets just one entry, which takes the most common genes and DNA from the rows behind it. Within this sample are around 200,000 distinct CDR3 sequences, with roughly 94% of them counted one time only. The ten largest clones take up approximately 0.075% of the sample. The specimen sequenced was CD4+ T cells from PBMCs. These receptors were taken from a human donor with multiple sclerosis.

The chain recombines TRBV14 with TRBJ2-5; 12 bases line up with TRBD2. Germline V gene data show CDR1 as SGHDN and CDR2 as FVKESK. The junction had 4 bases not matched to a gene; V was cut back by 4 bases and J by 4 bases. The CDR3 covers 15 residues. CDR3 coding DNA: TGTGCCAGCAGCCCCACTAGCGGGGGGACAGAGACCCAGTACTTC. Its protein product is CASSPTSGGTETQYF.

The V and J genes are TRBV30 and TRBJ2-2; D call uncertain. This CDR3 region has 13 residues. Germline assignment: CDR1 GTSNPN and CDR2 SVGIG (reference sequence). V lost 0 bases, J lost 6 bases, and 8 bases lay in between. This CDR3 is CAWSVISAGELFF. The CDR3 DNA reads TGTGCCTGGAGTGTAATATCAGCCGGGGAGCTGTTTTTT.

The DNA of the CDR3 is TGTGCCAGCAGCTTGTCTTCCTCTAGGACTGGCTACACCTTC. Protein: CASSLSSSRTGYTF. The chain uses TRBV5-6 and TRBJ1-2, with D unresolved. This CDR3 has 14 residues. The germline gives CDR1 SGHDT, CDR2 YYEEEE. V lost 1 base, J lost 7 bases, and 14 bases lay in between.

CDR3 coding DNA: TGCAGTGCTAGAGGAGGGGGAGGATTGGTTGAAAAACTGTTTTTT. Translating it yields CSARGGGGLVEKLFF. This chain connects TRBV20-1 to TRBJ1-4, with D perhaps matching TRBD1 (6 bases). V lost 1 base to trimming and J lost 7 bases, with 16 bases between them. Germline-derived CDR1 and CDR2 are DFQATT and SNEGSKA (reference sequence). The CDR3 sequence is 15 residues long.

The chain is built from TRBV29-1 and TRBJ2-5, with D possibly being TRBD2 (7 bases). This CDR3 has 12 amino acids. CDR1 is SQVTM, CDR2 ANQGSEA, per germline. The V gene lost 6 bases and the J gene lost 3 bases, with 11 bases spanning the gap. The CDR3 is CSVGGREETQYF. In DNA, the CDR3 is TGCAGCGTCGGGGGGCGTGAAGAGACCCAGTACTTC.